This TCR beta chain was captured by sequencing in a study of cytomegalovirus exposure and HLA in healthy donors. General study points: Analyzed later, most CMV-associated TCR beta chains appeared HLA-restricted. Presence/absence analyses assumed roughly uniform sequencing depth across donors. The study recorded 164 TCR beta chains that were cytomegalovirus-associated. Donor immune exposure was known only as CMV serostatus.

The germline V gene encodes CDR1 SNHLY and CDR2 FYNNEI. The V end lost 4 bases, the J end lost 9 bases, and 16 bases lay between the germline ends. The CDR3 is made up of 14 amino acids. A remark on this clone: Antigen: not known.

60 Vbeta and 13 Jbeta primers were used in PCR. Generated by immunoSEQ multiplex PCR, the TCRdb table keeps only in-frame clones and is missing some. This table lists about 25,000 clones. The V and J genes are TRBV2 and TRBJ1-5; maybe TRBD1 (5 bases). The source material was PBMCs. The sequence was collected from a male donor in good health and CMV-seropositive. The CDR3 DNA follows: TGTGCCAGCAGTGGGGACTCCCTAGGGAGGCCCCAGCATTTT. It yields the protein CASSGDSLGRPQHF. Filled out from reference TRBV2 and TRBJ1-5, the complete variable domain reads EPEVTQTPSHQVTQMGQEVILRCVPISNHLYFYWYRQILGQKVEFLVSFYNNEISEKSEIFDDQFSVERPDGSNFTLKIRSTKLEDSAMYFCASSGDSLGRPQHFGDGTRLSIL.